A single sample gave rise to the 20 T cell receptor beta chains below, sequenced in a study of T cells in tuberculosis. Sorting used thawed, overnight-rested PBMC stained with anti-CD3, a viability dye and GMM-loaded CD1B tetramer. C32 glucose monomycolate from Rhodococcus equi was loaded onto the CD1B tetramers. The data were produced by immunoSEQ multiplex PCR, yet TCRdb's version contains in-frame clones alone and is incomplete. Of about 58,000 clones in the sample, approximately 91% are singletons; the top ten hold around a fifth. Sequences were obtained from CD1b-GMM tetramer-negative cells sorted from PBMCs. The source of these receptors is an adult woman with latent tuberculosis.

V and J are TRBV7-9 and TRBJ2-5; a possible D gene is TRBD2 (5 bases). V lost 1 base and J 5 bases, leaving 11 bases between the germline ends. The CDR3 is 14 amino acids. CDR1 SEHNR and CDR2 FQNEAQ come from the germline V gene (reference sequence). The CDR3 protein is CASSLGTGRETQYF. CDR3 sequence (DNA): TGTGCCAGCAGCTTAGGGACTGGAAGGGAGACCCAGTACTTC.

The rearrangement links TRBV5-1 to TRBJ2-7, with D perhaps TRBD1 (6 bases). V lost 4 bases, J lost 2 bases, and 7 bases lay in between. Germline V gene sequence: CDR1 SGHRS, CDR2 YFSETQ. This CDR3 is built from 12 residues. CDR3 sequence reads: CASSGDTYEQYF. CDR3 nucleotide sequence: TGCGCCAGCAGCGGGGACACCTACGAGCAGTACTTC.

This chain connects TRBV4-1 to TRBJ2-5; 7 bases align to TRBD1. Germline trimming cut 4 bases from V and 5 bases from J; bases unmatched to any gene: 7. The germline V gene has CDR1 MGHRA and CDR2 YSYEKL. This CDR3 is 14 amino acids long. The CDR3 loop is CASSRIPGQETQYF. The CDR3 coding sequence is TGCGCCAGCAGCCGAATACCGGGACAGGAGACCCAGTACTTC.

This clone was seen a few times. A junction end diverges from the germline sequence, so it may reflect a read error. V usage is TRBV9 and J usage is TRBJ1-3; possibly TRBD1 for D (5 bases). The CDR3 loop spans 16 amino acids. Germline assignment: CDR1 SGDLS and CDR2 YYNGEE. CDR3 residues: CASSVDQGGTGNTIYF. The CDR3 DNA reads TGTGCCAGCAGCGTAGACCAGGGCGGGACTGGGAACACCATATATTTT.

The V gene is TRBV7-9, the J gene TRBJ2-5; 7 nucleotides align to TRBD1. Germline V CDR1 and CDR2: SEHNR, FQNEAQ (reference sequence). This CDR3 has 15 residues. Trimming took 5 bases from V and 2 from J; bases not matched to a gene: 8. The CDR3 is CASSRGSDRQETQYF. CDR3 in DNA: TGTGCCAGCAGCCGAGGATCGGACAGGCAAGAGACCCAGTACTTC.

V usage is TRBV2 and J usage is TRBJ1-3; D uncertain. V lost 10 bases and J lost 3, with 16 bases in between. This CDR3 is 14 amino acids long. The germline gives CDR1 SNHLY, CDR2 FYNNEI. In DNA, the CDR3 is TGTGCCACAGCGCGGGCGGGCGTTGGAAACACCATATATTTT. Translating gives CATARAGVGNTIYF. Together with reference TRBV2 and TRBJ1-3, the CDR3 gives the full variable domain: EPEVTQTPSHQVTQMGQEVILRCVPISNHLYFYWYRQILGQKVEFLVSFYNNEISEKSEIFDDQFSVERPDGSNFTLKIRSTKLEDSAMYFCATARAGVGNTIYFGEGSWLTVV.

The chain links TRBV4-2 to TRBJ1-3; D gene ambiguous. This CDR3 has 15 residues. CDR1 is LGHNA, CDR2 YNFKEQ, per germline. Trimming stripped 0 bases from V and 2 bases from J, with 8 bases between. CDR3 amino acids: CASSQDILPGNTIYF. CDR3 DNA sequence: TGTGCCAGCAGCCAAGATATCCTACCTGGAAACACCATATATTTT.

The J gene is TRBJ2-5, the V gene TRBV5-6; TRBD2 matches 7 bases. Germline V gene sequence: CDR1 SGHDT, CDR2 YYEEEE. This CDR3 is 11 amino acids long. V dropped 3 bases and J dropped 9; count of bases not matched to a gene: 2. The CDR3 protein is CASSSRGAQYF. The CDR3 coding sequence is TGTGCCAGCAGCTCTCGGGGGGCCCAGTACTTC.

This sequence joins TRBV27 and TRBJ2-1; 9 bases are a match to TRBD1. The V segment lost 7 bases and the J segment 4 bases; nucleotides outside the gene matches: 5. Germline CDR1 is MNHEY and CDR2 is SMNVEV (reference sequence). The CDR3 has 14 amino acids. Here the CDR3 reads CASTGQGFYNEQFF. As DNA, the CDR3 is TGTGCCAGCACCGGACAGGGGTTTTACAATGAGCAGTTCTTC.

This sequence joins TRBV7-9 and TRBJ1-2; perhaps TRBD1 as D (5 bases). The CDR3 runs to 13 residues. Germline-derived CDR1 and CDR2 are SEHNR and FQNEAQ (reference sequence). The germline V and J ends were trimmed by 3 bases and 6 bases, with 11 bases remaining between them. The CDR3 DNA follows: TGTGCCAGCAGCTTGGGGCAGGGTGATGGCTACACCTTC. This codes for CASSLGQGDGYTF.

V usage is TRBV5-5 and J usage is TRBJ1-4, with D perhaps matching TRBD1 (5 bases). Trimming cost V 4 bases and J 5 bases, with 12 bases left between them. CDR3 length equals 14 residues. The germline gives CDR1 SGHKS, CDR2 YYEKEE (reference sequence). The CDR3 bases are TGTGCCAGCAGCCTCGGGACTTTGAATGAAAAACTGTTTTTT. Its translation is CASSLGTLNEKLFF.

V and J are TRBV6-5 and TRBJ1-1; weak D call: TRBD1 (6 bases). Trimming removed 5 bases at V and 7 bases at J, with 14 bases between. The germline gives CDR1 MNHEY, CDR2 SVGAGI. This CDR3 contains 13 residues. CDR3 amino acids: CASSIGGSGEAFF. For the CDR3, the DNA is TGTGCCAGCAGTATAGGGGGATCGGGTGAAGCTTTCTTT.

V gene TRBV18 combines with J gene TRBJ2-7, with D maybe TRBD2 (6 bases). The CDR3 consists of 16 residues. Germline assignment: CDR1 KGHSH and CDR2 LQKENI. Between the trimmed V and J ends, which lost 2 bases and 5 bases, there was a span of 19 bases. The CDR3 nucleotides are TGTGCCAGCTCACCATACAGTGCAGGGAGGTTCGACGAGCAGTACTTC. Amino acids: CASSPYSAGRFDEQYF.

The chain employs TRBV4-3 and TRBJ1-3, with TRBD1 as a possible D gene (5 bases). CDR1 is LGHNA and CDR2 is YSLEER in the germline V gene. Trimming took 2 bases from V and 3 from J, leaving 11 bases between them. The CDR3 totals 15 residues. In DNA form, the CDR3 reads TGCGCCAGCAGCCAACAGGACATTGATGGAAACACCATATATTTT. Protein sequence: CASSQQDIDGNTIYF.

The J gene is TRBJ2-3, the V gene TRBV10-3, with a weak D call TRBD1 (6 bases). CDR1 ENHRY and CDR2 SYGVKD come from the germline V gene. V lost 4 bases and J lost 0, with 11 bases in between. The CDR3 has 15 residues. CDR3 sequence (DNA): TGTGCCATCAGTGGCGCAGGGGCTAGCACAGATACGCAGTATTTT. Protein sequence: CAISGAGASTDTQYF.

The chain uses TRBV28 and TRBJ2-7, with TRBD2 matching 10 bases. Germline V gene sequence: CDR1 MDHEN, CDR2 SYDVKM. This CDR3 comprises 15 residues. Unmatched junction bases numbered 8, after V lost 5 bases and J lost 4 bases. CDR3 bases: TGTGCCAGCAGTCAAGTTAGCGGGGGGTTATACGAGCAGTACTTC. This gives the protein CASSQVSGGLYEQYF.

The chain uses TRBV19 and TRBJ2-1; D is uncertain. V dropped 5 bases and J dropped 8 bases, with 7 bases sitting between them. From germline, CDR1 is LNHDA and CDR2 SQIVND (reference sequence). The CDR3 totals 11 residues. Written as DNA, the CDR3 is TGTGCCAGTAGTGCAGTCGATGAGCAGTTCTTC. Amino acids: CASSAVDEQFF.

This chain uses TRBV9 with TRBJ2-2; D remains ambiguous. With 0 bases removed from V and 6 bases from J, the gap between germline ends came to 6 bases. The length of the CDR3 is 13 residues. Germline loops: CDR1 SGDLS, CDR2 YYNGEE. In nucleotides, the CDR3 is TGTGCCAGCAGCGTAGAGAGCCCCGGGGAGCTGTTTTTT. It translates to CASSVESPGELFF.

The CDR3 DNA is TGTGCCAGCAGCTTGAGTGGAGCGGGGATGTACGAGCAGTACTTC. Translation: CASSLSGAGMYEQYF. V gene TRBV5-4 combines with J gene TRBJ2-7; 7 nucleotides agree with TRBD2. The CDR3 extends over 15 amino acids. The germline V gene encodes CDR1 SGHNT and CDR2 YYREEE (reference sequence). The ends lost 1 base at V and 4 bases at J; junction bases unmatched: 8. Drawing the rest from reference TRBV5-4 and TRBJ2-7, the complete variable domain is ETGVTQSPTHLIKTRGQQVTLRCSSQSGHNTVSWYQQALGQGPQFIFQYYREEENGRGNFPPRFSGLQFPNYSSELNVNALELDDSALYLCASSLSGAGMYEQYFGPGTRLTVT.

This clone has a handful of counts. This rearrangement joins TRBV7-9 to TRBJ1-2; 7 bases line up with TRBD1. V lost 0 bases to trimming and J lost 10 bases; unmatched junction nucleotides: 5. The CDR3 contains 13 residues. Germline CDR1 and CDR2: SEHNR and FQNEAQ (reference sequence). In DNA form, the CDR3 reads TGTGCCAGCAGCTTAGCCCTCGACAGGGACTACACCTTC. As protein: CASSLALDRDYTF.